The T cell receptor beta chain described here comes from a study of cytomegalovirus exposure and HLA in healthy donors. The V end lost 1 base, the J end lost 2 bases, and 8 bases lay between the germline ends. The CDR3 runs to 13 residues. The germline CDR1 and CDR2 sequences are GTSNPN and SVGIG (reference sequence). Sequencing was performed with immunoSEQ multiplex PCR; in TCRdb, only in-frame clones are kept and a portion is missing. The sample has around 150,000 clones, about 90% seen once. This TCR was recovered from a woman under 30 in good health and CMV-seropositive. Material for sequencing was PBMCs. The chain employs TRBV30 and TRBJ1-1; D may be TRBD1 (5 bases). The CDR3 nucleotides read TGTGCCTGGAGTGGACAGCCAAACACTGAAGCTTTCTTT. This sequence encodes CAWSGQPNTEAFF. The entire variable domain, with the rest obtained from reference TRBV30 and TRBJ1-1, is as follows: SQTIHQWPATLVQPVGSPLSLECTVEGTSNPNLYWYRQAAGRGLQLLFYSVGIGQISSEVPQNLSASRPQDRQFILSSKKLLLSDSGFYLCAWSGQPNTEAFFGQGTRLTVV.